This T cell receptor beta chain was observed in a study of blood T cell repertoires in COVID-19. Background on the study: Acute and convalescent COVID-19 specimens originated in the United States, Italy and Spain. From T cells, B-cell-depleted T cells, or PBMCs came the material, which was cDNA or gDNA.

Measured with immunoSEQ multiplex PCR; TCRdb has only the in-frame clones, and not every one. The table records some 320,000 clones, 85% of them present only once. A few counts support this clone. Everyone who took part was roughly 18 to 89 years old, and they came from about two dozen US areas. Cohorts were assigned according to the clinical history that participants reported. The germline gives CDR1 SEHNR, CDR2 FQNEAQ (reference sequence). The CDR3 has 17 amino acids. Unmatched junction bases numbered 10, after V lost 3 bases and J lost 1 base. The TCR originated in a woman aged 30 to 39 who had been exposed to COVID-19. Sequencing was performed on PBMCs or T cells enriched from blood (not recorded which). The chain carries TRBV7-9 and TRBJ2-5, with 8 bases matching TRBD1. CDR3 sequence (DNA): TGTGCCAGCAGCTTCTTATTGGGCAGGGGGCCCCAAGAGACCCAGTACTTC. Translated, it gives CASSFLLGRGPQETQYF.